These 18 T cell receptor beta chains were all obtained from the same sample, sequenced in a study of technical replicates of blood from a handful of donors. The assay was immunoSEQ multiplex PCR, and TCRdb's table has in-frame clones only and misses some. The sample gives approximately 12,000 clones, around 94% of which show up once; approximately 9% is in the top ten. Sequencing input: PBMCs. Every receptor here comes from a human donor in good health.

This rearrangement joins TRBV7-9 to TRBJ2-1, with TRBD1 identical over 8 bases. The germline gives CDR1 SEHNR, CDR2 FQNEAQ (reference sequence). The CDR3 loop spans 14 amino acids. J was trimmed by 8 bases and V by 2 bases; bases with no gene match: 5. The CDR3 is CASSLPRGLDEQFF. The DNA of the CDR3 is TGTGCCAGCAGCTTACCCAGGGGGCTCGATGAGCAGTTCTTC.

The chain employs TRBV19 and TRBJ2-1; TRBD2 aligns across 10 bases. Germline trimming cut 1 base from V and 4 bases from J; bases unmatched to any gene: 7. CDR1 and CDR2 (germline): LNHDA, SQIVND (reference sequence). This CDR3 region has 17 residues. CDR3 nucleotides: TGTGCCAGTAGTATAGGTGGGACTAGCGCCAAATACAATGAGCAGTTCTTC. As protein: CASSIGGTSAKYNEQFF.

The chain links TRBV14 to TRBJ2-1; 8 nucleotides line up with TRBD2. This CDR3 is 15 amino acids long. CDR1 SGHDN and CDR2 FVKESK come from the germline V gene. V shed 2 bases, J shed 6 bases, and the junction held 6 bases outside the gene matches. The CDR3 DNA sequence: TGTGCCAGCAGCCAATATGCGCGGGAGGCCAATGAGCAGTTCTTC. Translating it yields CASSQYAREANEQFF.

This clone was recorded only once. DNA for the CDR3: TGTGCCAGCAGTCCCAGCCAGGCCACTGAAGCTTTCTTT. Protein product: CASSPSQATEAFF. The rearrangement links TRBV11-1 to TRBJ1-1; D unresolved. CDR3 size: 13 residues. Looked up from germline, CDR1 is SGHAT and CDR2 is FQDESV (reference sequence). V lost 6 bases and J lost 4, with 12 bases in between.

V usage is TRBV27 and J usage is TRBJ2-4; the D gene is possibly TRBD1 (5 bases). Trimming shortened V by 6 bases and J by 3 bases, and 12 bases separated the two germline ends. Germline V gene data show CDR1 as MNHEY and CDR2 as SMNVEV (reference sequence). This CDR3 is 14 amino acids long. CDR3 DNA sequence: TGTGCCAGCAGCACAGGACCTGACAAAAACATTCAGTACTTC. Translating it yields CASSTGPDKNIQYF.

This clone was seen only a few times. This chain links TRBV7-2 with TRBJ1-2, with a possible D match to TRBD1 (5 bases). The length of the CDR3 is 14 residues. Between the trimmed V and J ends, which lost 4 bases and 0 bases, there was a span of 9 bases. CDR1 and CDR2 from the germline V gene are SGHTA and FQGNSA. CDR3 amino acids: CASSSTEANYGYTF. DNA for the CDR3: TGTGCCAGCAGCTCGACAGAAGCTAACTATGGCTACACCTTC.

V and J are TRBV19 and TRBJ2-3; 7 bases are shared with TRBD1. The CDR3 has 16 residues. Losses at the gene ends were 5 bases for V and 0 bases for J; bases not matched to a gene: 8. Germline CDR1 and CDR2: LNHDA and SQIVND (reference sequence). CDR3 sequence (DNA): TGTGCCAGTAGTCGGGACAGAGCACCTAGCACAGATACGCAGTATTTT. Its protein product is CASSRDRAPSTDTQYF.

The genes are TRBV21-1 and TRBJ2-5; the D call in the table, TRBD2, was not verified against the DNA. TRBV21-1 is noted as a pseudogene. The CDR3 runs to 15 residues. As DNA, the CDR3 is TGTGCCAGCAGCAATGTCTTGGAGGGACGGGAGACCCAGTACTTC. As protein: CASSNVLEGRETQYF.

The chain joins TRBV5-1 to TRBJ2-6, with D possibly being TRBD2 (6 bases). The CDR3 runs 16 residues. Germline V gene data show CDR1 as SGHRS and CDR2 as YFSETQ. V lost 5 bases to trimming and J lost 0 bases, with 12 bases between them. The CDR3 reads CASRGGSVSGANVLTF. The CDR3 DNA sequence: TGCGCCAGCAGAGGAGGGAGCGTCTCTGGGGCCAACGTCCTGACTTTC.

V and J are TRBV6-6 and TRBJ1-4, with 8 nucleotides matching TRBD1. The length of the CDR3 is 16 residues. Germline V gives CDR1 MNHNY, CDR2 SVGAGI (reference sequence). V lost 7 bases and J lost 0; bases outside the gene matches: 7. The CDR3 protein is CASISQGAATNEKLFF. The CDR3 DNA reads TGTGCCAGCATTAGCCAGGGGGCGGCAACTAATGAAAAACTGTTTTTT.

V gene TRBV6-4 combines with J gene TRBJ2-1, with 7 bases aligning to TRBD2. The V gene end was trimmed by 2 bases and the J gene end by 2 bases; junction bases not matched to a gene: 3. The V gene's germline CDR1 is MRHNA and CDR2 SNTAGT. The CDR3 runs to 15 residues. The CDR3 loop reads CASSDGAGAYNEQFF. The CDR3 nucleotides are TGTGCCAGCAGTGACGGGGCGGGAGCCTACAATGAGCAGTTCTTC.

The gene calls are TRBV2 and TRBJ1-5; weak D call: TRBD1 (5 bases). CDR3 length: 15 residues. CDR1 is SNHLY and CDR2 is FYNNEI in the germline V gene. V was pared by 6 bases and J by 0 bases, with 12 bases between. The CDR3 loop is CASRRGGNSNQPQHF. DNA for the CDR3: TGTGCCAGCAGGAGGGGAGGGAATAGCAATCAGCCCCAGCATTTT.

The V gene is TRBV30, the J gene TRBJ2-2; D gene uncertain. CDR1 is GTSNPN and CDR2 is SVGIG in the germline V gene (reference sequence). The CDR3 has 13 amino acids. V was clipped by 0 bases and J by 7 bases, with 9 bases between them. CDR3 amino acids: CAWSVSENGELFF. CDR3 nucleotide sequence: TGTGCCTGGAGTGTTAGTGAGAACGGGGAGCTGTTTTTT.

The chain is built from TRBV18 and TRBJ1-3; D not certain. CDR1 is KGHSH, CDR2 LQKENI, per germline. CDR3 size: 13 residues. V was trimmed by 1 base and J by 4 bases, leaving 5 bases between them. CDR3 sequence (DNA): TGTGCCAGCTCACCACTCAGGGGAAACACCATATATTTT. Protein: CASSPLRGNTIYF.

J is TRBJ1-5 and V is TRBV28; 9 positions match TRBD1. V shed 5 bases and J 5 bases; nucleotides not matched to a gene: 10. This CDR3 is 16 amino acids long. Germline lookup yields CDR1 MDHEN and CDR2 SYDVKM. In nucleotides, the CDR3 is TGTGCCAGCAGTCCAGAAAGAGACAGGGGGGATCAGCCCCAGCATTTT. Translated: CASSPERDRGDQPQHF. The whole variable domain, remainder taken from reference TRBV28 and TRBJ1-5, is DVKVTQSSRYLVKRTGEKVFLECVQDMDHENMFWYRQDPGLGLRLIYFSYDVKMKEKGDIPEGYSVSREKKERFSLILESASTNQTSMYLCASSPERDRGDQPQHFGDGTRLSIL.

The gene calls are TRBV6-5 and TRBJ2-2; 7 nucleotides line up with TRBD1. The V and J ends lost 6 bases and 9 bases, in that order; junction bases with no gene match: 4. Germline assignment: CDR1 MNHEY and CDR2 SVGAGI. The CDR3 consists of 12 residues. The CDR3 is CASRPRGRELFF. CDR3 sequence (DNA): TGTGCCAGCAGGCCTAGGGGGCGGGAGCTGTTTTTT.

The chain is built from TRBV5-4 and TRBJ2-1; TRBD2 matches at 8 bases. The CDR3 length is 16 residues. Unmatched junction bases numbered 9, after V lost 4 bases and J lost 3 bases. From germline, CDR1 is SGHNT and CDR2 YYREEE (reference sequence). The CDR3 sequence: CASSRGGETDYNEQFF. In DNA form, the CDR3 reads TGTGCCAGCAGCCGGGGGGGTGAGACAGACTACAATGAGCAGTTCTTC.

V and J are TRBV27 and TRBJ1-4; tentatively, D is TRBD1 (6 bases). Per the germline V gene, CDR1 is MNHEY and CDR2 is SMNVEV (reference sequence). The CDR3 consists of 14 residues. Trimming removed 5 bases at V and 5 bases at J, with 12 bases between. As DNA, the CDR3 is TGTGCCAGCAGTAAATCAGGGGCGAATGAAAAACTGTTTTTT. Protein: CASSKSGANEKLFF.